This entry lists 23 T cell receptor beta chains sequenced from one sample in a study of blood T cell repertoires in COVID-19. Profiling relied on immunoSEQ multiplex PCR, and the TCRdb table lists in-frame clones only, not all of them. The table lists roughly 150,000 clones, under 90% of them singletons, with under 0.75% in the top ten. Sequenced sample: peripheral blood. These receptors were collected from a man in his fifties or sixties with acute or convalescent COVID-19.

The J gene is TRBJ1-1, the V gene TRBV6-2 or TRBV6-3; 7 positions match TRBD1. The CDR3 runs to 13 residues. Trimming at V came to 6 bases and at J to 5 bases, leaving 6 bases not matched to a gene. CDR1 is MNHEY, CDR2 SVGEGT, per germline. The CDR3 here is CASSQTGVTEAFF. CDR3 DNA sequence: TGTGCCAGCAGCCAAACAGGGGTAACTGAAGCTTTCTTT.

The chain is built from TRBV5-5 and TRBJ2-7; 8 bases match TRBD1. V dropped 1 base and J dropped 4; count of bases not matched to a gene: 7. CDR1 is SGHKS and CDR2 is YYEKEE in the germline V gene (reference sequence). This CDR3 is built from 15 residues. The CDR3 sequence: CASSLRTGSGYEQYF. The CDR3 DNA reads as TGTGCCAGCAGCTTGAGGACAGGGTCAGGGTACGAGCAGTACTTC.

The sample holds a few counts of this clone. The chain employs TRBV12-3 or TRBV12-4 and TRBJ2-1; D unresolved. The CDR3 loop spans 13 amino acids. V was trimmed by 1 base and J by 6 bases, leaving 7 bases between them. The CDR3 spells CASSLDFINEQFF. The CDR3 DNA sequence: TGTGCCAGCAGTTTAGACTTTATCAATGAGCAGTTCTTC.

This clone appeared a single time. The chain couples TRBV21-1 to TRBJ1-5. TRBV21-1 is recorded as a pseudogene. The CDR3 is 15 amino acids. CDR3 region: CASSAREKSNQPQHF. For the CDR3, the DNA is TGTGCCAGCAGCGCCCGGGAGAAAAGCAATCAGCCCCAGCATTTT.

The CDR3 loop is CASSPRGASGATDTQYF. DNA for the CDR3: TGTGCCAGCTCACCACGGGGGGCTAGCGGGGCCACAGATACGCAGTATTTT. The rearrangement joins TRBV18 to TRBJ2-3; 9 positions match TRBD2. Per germline, CDR1 KGHSH and CDR2 LQKENI. This CDR3 comprises 17 residues. The V segment lost 1 base and the J segment 2 bases; nucleotides outside the gene matches: 7.

This clone was picked up a small number of times. The genes are TRBV9 and TRBJ2-1; TRBD2 matches 8 bases. Trimming at V came to 0 bases and at J to 4 bases, leaving 3 bases not matched to a gene. The CDR3 length is 15 residues. CDR1 SGDLS and CDR2 YYNGEE come from the germline V gene. CDR3 DNA sequence: TGTGCCAGCAGCGTAGAACTAGCGGATTACAATGAGCAGTTCTTC. This codes for CASSVELADYNEQFF.

V and J are TRBV30 and TRBJ2-1; 8 positions match TRBD2. J gave up 8 bases and V 4 bases, and 4 bases lay outside the gene matches. The CDR3 sequence is 12 residues long. The V gene's germline CDR1 is GTSNPN and CDR2 SVGIG (reference sequence). The DNA for the CDR3 is TGTGCCTGGACAGGGACTAGTGATGAGCAGTTCTTC. Protein sequence: CAWTGTSDEQFF.

The chain employs TRBV6-5 and TRBJ2-5, with TRBD2 matching over 11 bases. J gave up 5 bases and V 6 bases, and 8 bases lay outside the gene matches. Looked up from germline, CDR1 is MNHEY and CDR2 is SVGAGI. This CDR3 region has 15 residues. CDR3 DNA sequence: TGTGCCAGCAGCCCCCTAGCGGGAGGTAGGGAGACCCAGTACTTC. Encoded protein: CASSPLAGGRETQYF.

The chain has TRBV5-1 and TRBJ2-3; 7 bases line up with TRBD2. Germline CDR1 is SGHRS and CDR2 is YFSETQ. The CDR3 runs to 14 residues. V was pared by 4 bases and J by 6 bases, with 8 bases of the junction left unmatched. This chain's CDR3 is CASSAGGSPDTQYF. CDR3 coding DNA: TGCGCCAGCAGCGCCGGGGGGTCCCCTGATACGCAGTATTTT. Drawing the rest from reference TRBV5-1 and TRBJ2-3, the complete variable domain is KAGVTQTPRYLIKTRGQQVTLSCSPISGHRSVSWYQQTPGQGLQFLFEYFSETQRNKGNFPGRFSGRQFSNSRSEMNVSTLELGDSALYLCASSAGGSPDTQYFGPGTRLTVL.

V is TRBV5-4 and J is TRBJ1-6; no definite D call. The ends were cut back, 0 bases at V and 7 bases at J, with 11 bases in the middle. The CDR3 length is 15 residues. CDR1 SGHNT and CDR2 YYREEE come from the germline V gene (reference sequence). The DNA of the CDR3 is TGTGCCAGCAGCTTGGACAGCCTCTCGAATTCACCCCTCCACTTT. It yields the protein CASSLDSLSNSPLHF.

The chain carries TRBV12-3 or TRBV12-4 and TRBJ1-2; D possibly corresponds to TRBD1 (6 bases). The CDR3 extends over 12 amino acids. Trimming left V 7 bases short and J 7 bases short, with 13 bases between. This chain's CDR3 is CASNQGWGGYTF. For the CDR3, the DNA is TGTGCCAGCAATCAGGGGTGGGGTGGCTACACCTTC.

This clone has just one count. The chain couples TRBV10-3 to TRBJ2-7; D remains unclear. Germline V gene data show CDR1 as ENHRY and CDR2 as SYGVKD. Deletions cut 4 bases from V and 0 bases from J, with 13 bases between. CDR3 length equals 15 residues. The CDR3 DNA follows: TGTGCCATCAGTGTCGGGTCTGTGGCCTCCTACGAGCAGTACTTC. This sequence encodes CAISVGSVASYEQYF.

This clone was observed once. The rearrangement links TRBV11-1 to TRBJ1-1; D gene ambiguous. V was cut by 4 bases and J by 0 bases, with 12 bases left in between. CDR1 and CDR2 from the germline V gene are SGHAT and FQDESV (reference sequence). This CDR3 region has 15 residues. CDR3 sequence (DNA): TGTGCCAGCAGCTCTGGTTTCTACCTGAACACTGAAGCTTTCTTT. Protein sequence: CASSSGFYLNTEAFF.

The chain recombines TRBV2 with TRBJ2-7; 15 nucleotides line up with TRBD2. V dropped 8 bases and J dropped 10; count of bases not matched to a gene: 6. Germline V gives CDR1 SNHLY, CDR2 FYNNEI. This CDR3 comprises 13 residues. CDR3 protein: CASSGLAGGRQYF. The CDR3 DNA reads TGTGCCAGCTCGGGACTAGCGGGGGGTCGCCAGTACTTC.

This chain joins TRBV19 and TRBJ1-5, with D maybe TRBD1 (6 bases). V gave up 0 bases and J gave up 3 bases, with 15 bases separating them. The germline V gene encodes CDR1 LNHDA and CDR2 SQIVND (reference sequence). The length of the CDR3 is 17 residues. The CDR3 loop reads CASSIDQGTLPNQPQHF. The CDR3 DNA sequence: TGTGCCAGTAGTATAGACCAGGGGACGCTGCCCAATCAGCCCCAGCATTTT.

The chain joins TRBV11-2 to TRBJ2-5; the match to TRBD2 covers 8 bases. Germline values: CDR1 SGHAT, CDR2 FQNNGV. V was clipped by 3 bases and J by 4 bases; unmatched bases: 7. The CDR3 has 15 amino acids. This chain's CDR3 is CASSFSGAYLETQYF. The CDR3 coding sequence is TGTGCCAGCAGCTTTAGCGGGGCCTACCTAGAGACCCAGTACTTC. The full variable domain, its missing parts supplied by reference TRBV11-2 and TRBJ2-5, is EAGVAQSPRYKIIEKRQSVAFWCNPISGHATLYWYQQILGQGPKLLIQFQNNGVVDDSQLPKDRFSAERLKGVDSTLKIQPAKLEDSAVYLCASSFSGAYLETQYFGPGTRLLVL.

The chain couples TRBV30 to TRBJ1-4; D gene uncertain. Germline V gives CDR1 GTSNPN, CDR2 SVGIG (reference sequence). Trimming pared 0 bases from V and 7 bases from J, leaving 9 bases between. The CDR3 has 13 residues. In DNA, the CDR3 is TGTGCCTGGAGTGTCCGGGTCAGTGAAAAACTGTTTTTT. It specifies CAWSVRVSEKLFF.

The chain recombines TRBV30 with TRBJ1-4; possibly TRBD1 for D (5 bases). Germline assignment: CDR1 GTSNPN and CDR2 SVGIG (reference sequence). The CDR3 is 13 residues long. The V gene lost 1 base and the J gene lost 3 bases, with 6 bases spanning the gap. This CDR3 is CAWSGQSNEKLFF. CDR3 nucleotide sequence: TGTGCCTGGAGTGGACAGTCTAATGAAAAACTGTTTTTT.

The V and J genes are TRBV7-2 and TRBJ2-3; 7 bases align to TRBD2. V dropped 1 base and J dropped 7; count of bases not matched to a gene: 8. CDR1 and CDR2 from the germline V gene are SGHTA and FQGNSA. The CDR3 is made up of 15 amino acids. CDR3 DNA sequence: TGTGCCAGCAGCTTAGGTGGCGGGGGTGCTTATACGCAGTATTTT. The encoded protein is CASSLGGGGAYTQYF.

This clone was counted a few times. The rearrangement uses TRBV19 and TRBJ1-2; D uncertain. V dropped 0 bases and J dropped 8 bases, with 16 bases sitting between them. CDR1 and CDR2 from the germline V gene are LNHDA and SQIVND (reference sequence). The CDR3 extends over 15 amino acids. The DNA of the CDR3 is TGTGCCAGTAGTATAGACGGACCGAGGAGAGGGGGCTACACCTTC. Protein: CASSIDGPRRGGYTF.

CDR3 nucleotides: TGCGCCAGCAGCTTCAGGGGGGACTCCTACAATGAGCAGTTCTTC. This codes for CASSFRGDSYNEQFF. This chain joins TRBV5-1 and TRBJ2-1; D perhaps matches TRBD1 (7 bases). CDR1 and CDR2 from the germline V gene are SGHRS and YFSETQ. Trimming shortened V by 2 bases and J by 0 bases, and 9 bases separated the two germline ends. The CDR3 sequence is 15 residues long.

This chain connects TRBV5-1 to TRBJ2-2; 8 positions agree with TRBD2. The CDR3 runs to 14 residues. The ends lost 2 bases at V and 6 bases at J; junction bases unmatched: 3. Germline V gene sequence: CDR1 SGHRS, CDR2 YFSETQ. CDR3 protein: CASSLTGRAGELFF. CDR3 coding DNA: TGCGCCAGCAGCTTAACCGGGAGGGCCGGGGAGCTGTTTTTT.

V is TRBV7-9 and J is TRBJ2-5; D possibly corresponds to TRBD1 (5 bases). Between the trimmed V and J ends, which lost 4 bases and 5 bases, there was a span of 14 bases. From germline, CDR1 is SEHNR and CDR2 FQNEAQ (reference sequence). The CDR3 is 14 amino acids. The CDR3 bases are TGTGCCAGCAGCTCAGGGTCTTCTGGGGAGACCCAGTACTTC. It specifies CASSSGSSGETQYF. Full variable domain (outside the CDR3, taken from reference TRBV7-9 and TRBJ2-5): DTGVSQNPRHKITKRGQNVTFRCDPISEHNRLYWYRQTLGQGPEFLTYFQNEAQLEKSRLLSDRFSAERPKGSFSTLEIQRTEQGDSAMYLCASSSGSSGETQYFGPGTRLLVL.